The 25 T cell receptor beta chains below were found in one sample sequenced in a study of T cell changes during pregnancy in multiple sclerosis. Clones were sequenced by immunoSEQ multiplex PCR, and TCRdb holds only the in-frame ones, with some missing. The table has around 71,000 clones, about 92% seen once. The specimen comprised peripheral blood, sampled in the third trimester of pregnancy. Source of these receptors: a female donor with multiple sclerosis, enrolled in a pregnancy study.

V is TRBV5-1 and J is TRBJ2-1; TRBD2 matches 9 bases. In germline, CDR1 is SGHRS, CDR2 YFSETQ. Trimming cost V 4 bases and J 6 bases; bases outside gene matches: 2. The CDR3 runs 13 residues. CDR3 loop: CASSPGLANEQFF. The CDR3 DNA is TGCGCCAGCAGCCCGGGACTAGCCAATGAGCAGTTCTTC.

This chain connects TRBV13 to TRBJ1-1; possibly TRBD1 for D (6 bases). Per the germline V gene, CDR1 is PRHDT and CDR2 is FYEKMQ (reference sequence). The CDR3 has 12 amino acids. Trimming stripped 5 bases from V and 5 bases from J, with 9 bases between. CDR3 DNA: TGTGCCAGCAGCCCCACAGGGACTGAAGCTTTCTTT. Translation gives CASSPTGTEAFF.

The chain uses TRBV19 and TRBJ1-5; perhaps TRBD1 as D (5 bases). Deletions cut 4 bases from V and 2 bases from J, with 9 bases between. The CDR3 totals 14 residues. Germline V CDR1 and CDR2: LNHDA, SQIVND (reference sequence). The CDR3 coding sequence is TGTGCCAGTAGTAACCAGGGCGGCAATCAGCCCCAGCATTTT. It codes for CASSNQGGNQPQHF.

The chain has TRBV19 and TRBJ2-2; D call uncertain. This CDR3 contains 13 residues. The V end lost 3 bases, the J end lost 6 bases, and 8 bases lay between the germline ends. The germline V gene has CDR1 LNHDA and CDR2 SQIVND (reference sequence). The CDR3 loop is CASSIRASGELFF. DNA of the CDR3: TGTGCCAGTAGTATTAGAGCGTCCGGGGAGCTGTTTTTT.

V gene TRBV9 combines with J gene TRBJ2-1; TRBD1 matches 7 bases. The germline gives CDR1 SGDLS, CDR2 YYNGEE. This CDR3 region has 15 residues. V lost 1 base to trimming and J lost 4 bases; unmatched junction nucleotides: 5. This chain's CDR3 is CASSVLDREYNEQFF. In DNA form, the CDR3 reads TGTGCCAGCAGCGTACTTGACAGGGAGTACAATGAGCAGTTCTTC.

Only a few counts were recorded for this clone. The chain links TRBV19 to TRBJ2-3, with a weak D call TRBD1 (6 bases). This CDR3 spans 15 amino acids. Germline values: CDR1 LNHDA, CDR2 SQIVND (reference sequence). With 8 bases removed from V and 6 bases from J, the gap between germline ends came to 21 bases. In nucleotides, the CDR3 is TGTGCCAGTGTTCCCACAGGGTCCCGCGTGGATACGCAGTATTTT. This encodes CASVPTGSRVDTQYF.

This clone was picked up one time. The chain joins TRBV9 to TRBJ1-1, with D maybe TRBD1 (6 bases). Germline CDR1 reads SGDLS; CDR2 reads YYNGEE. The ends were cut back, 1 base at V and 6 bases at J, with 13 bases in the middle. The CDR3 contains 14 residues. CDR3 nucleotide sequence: TGTGCCAGCAGCGTAAGAAACAGGGACGCTGAAGCTTTCTTT. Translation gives CASSVRNRDAEAFF.

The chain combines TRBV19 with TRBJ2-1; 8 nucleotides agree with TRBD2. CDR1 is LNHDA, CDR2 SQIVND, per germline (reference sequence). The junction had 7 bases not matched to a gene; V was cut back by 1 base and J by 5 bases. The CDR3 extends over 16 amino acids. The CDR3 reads CASSIVELAAHNEQFF. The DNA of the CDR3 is TGTGCCAGTAGTATAGTAGAACTAGCGGCTCACAATGAGCAGTTCTTC.

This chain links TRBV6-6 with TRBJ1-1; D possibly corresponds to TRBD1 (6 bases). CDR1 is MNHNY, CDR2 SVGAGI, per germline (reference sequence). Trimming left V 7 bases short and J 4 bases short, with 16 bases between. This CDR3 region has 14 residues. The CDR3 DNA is TGTGCCAGCACCCCGGGCAGGGGTATCACTGAAGCTTTCTTT. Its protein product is CASTPGRGITEAFF.

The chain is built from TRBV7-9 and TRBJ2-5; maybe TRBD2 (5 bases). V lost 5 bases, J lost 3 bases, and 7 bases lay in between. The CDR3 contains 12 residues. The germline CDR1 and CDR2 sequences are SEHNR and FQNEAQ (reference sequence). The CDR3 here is CASSALEETQYF. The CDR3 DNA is TGTGCCAGCAGCGCACTAGAAGAGACCCAGTACTTC. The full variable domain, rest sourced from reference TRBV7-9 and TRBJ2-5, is DTGVSQNPRHKITKRGQNVTFRCDPISEHNRLYWYRQTLGQGPEFLTYFQNEAQLEKSRLLSDRFSAERPKGSFSTLEIQRTEQGDSAMYLCASSALEETQYFGPGTRLLVL.

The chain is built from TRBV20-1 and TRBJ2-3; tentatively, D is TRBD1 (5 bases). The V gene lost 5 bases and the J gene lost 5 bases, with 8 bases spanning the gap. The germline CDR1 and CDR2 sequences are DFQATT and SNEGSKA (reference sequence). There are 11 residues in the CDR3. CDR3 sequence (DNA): TGCAGTGCTGGTCAGGGAGATACGCAGTATTTT. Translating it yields CSAGQGDTQYF.

The CDR3 DNA sequence: TGTGCCAGCAGTTTGGGGCCTTCGCGCGCAGATACGCAGTATTTT. It codes for CASSLGPSRADTQYF. The chain carries TRBV28 and TRBJ2-3, with D perhaps TRBD1 (5 bases). Germline V gene sequence: CDR1 MDHEN, CDR2 SYDVKM. This CDR3 region has 15 residues. Trimming removed 3 bases at V and 4 bases at J, with 14 bases between.

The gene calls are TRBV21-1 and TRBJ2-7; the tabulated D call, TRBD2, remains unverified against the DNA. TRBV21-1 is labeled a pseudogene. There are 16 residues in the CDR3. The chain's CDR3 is CASSKPHQRNSYEQYF. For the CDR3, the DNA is TGTGCCAGCAGCAAACCCCACCAGCGCAACTCCTACGAGCAGTACTTC.

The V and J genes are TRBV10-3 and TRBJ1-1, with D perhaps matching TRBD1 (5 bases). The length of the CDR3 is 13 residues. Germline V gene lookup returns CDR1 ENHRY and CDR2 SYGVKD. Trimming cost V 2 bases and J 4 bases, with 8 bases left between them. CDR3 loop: CAISEDSLTEAFF. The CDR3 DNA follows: TGTGCCATCAGTGAGGACAGCCTCACTGAAGCTTTCTTT.

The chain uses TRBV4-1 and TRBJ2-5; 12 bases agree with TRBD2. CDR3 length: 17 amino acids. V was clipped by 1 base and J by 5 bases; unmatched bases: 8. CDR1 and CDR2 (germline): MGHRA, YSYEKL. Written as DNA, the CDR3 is TGCGCCAGCAGCCAAGGGGCTAGCGGGAGGGCCGGGGAGACCCAGTACTTC. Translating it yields CASSQGASGRAGETQYF.

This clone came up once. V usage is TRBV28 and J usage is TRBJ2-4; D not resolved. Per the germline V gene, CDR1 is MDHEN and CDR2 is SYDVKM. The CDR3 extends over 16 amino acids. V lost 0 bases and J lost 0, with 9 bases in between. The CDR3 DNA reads TGTGCCAGCAGTTTATGGGAGACCCTAGCCAAAAACATTCAGTACTTC. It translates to CASSLWETLAKNIQYF.

The CDR3 DNA follows: TGTGCCAGCATCCCCCACAATCAGCCCCAGCATTTT. The encoded protein is CASIPHNQPQHF. The chain employs TRBV6-6 and TRBJ1-5; unclear D gene. This CDR3 contains 12 residues. V was trimmed by 7 bases and J by 3 bases, leaving 7 bases between them. In germline, CDR1 is MNHNY, CDR2 SVGAGI (reference sequence).

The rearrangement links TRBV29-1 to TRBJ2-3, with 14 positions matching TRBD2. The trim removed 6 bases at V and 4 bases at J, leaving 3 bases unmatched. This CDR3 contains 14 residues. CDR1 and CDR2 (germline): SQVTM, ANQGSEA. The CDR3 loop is CSVGLAGVADTQYF. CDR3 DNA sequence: TGCAGCGTGGGACTAGCGGGAGTGGCAGATACGCAGTATTTT.

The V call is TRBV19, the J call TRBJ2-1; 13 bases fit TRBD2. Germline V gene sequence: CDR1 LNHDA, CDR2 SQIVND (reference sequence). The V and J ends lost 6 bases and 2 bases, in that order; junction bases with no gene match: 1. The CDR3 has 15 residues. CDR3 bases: TGTGCCAGTAGGACTAGCGGGAGGACCTACAATGAGCAGTTCTTC. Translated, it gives CASRTSGRTYNEQFF. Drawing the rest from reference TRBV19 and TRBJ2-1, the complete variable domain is DGGITQSPKYLFRKEGQNVTLSCEQNLNHDAMYWYRQDPGQGLRLIYYSQIVNDFQKGDIAEGYSVSREKKESFPLTVTSAQKNPTAFYLCASRTSGRTYNEQFFGPGTRLTVL.

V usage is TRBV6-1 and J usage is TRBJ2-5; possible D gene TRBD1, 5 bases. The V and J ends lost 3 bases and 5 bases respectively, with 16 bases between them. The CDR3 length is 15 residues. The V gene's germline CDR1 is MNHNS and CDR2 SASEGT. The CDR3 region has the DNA TGTGCCAGCAGTGATCTAAAGGGGATGGATGAGACCCAGTACTTC. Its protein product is CASSDLKGMDETQYF.

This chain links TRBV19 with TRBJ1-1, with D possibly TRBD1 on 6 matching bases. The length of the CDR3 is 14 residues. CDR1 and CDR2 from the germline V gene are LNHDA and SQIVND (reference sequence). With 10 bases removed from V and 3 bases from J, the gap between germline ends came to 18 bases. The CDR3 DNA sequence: TGTGCCACCCAGACGGGGGGCGAGGACACTGAAGCTTTCTTT. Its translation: CATQTGGEDTEAFF.

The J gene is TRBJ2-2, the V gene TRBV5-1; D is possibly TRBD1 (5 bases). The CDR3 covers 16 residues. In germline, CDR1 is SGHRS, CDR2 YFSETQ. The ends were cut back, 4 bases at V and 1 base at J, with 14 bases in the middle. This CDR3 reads CASSHAQTVNTGELFF. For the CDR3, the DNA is TGCGCCAGCAGCCACGCCCAGACAGTGAACACCGGGGAGCTGTTTTTT.

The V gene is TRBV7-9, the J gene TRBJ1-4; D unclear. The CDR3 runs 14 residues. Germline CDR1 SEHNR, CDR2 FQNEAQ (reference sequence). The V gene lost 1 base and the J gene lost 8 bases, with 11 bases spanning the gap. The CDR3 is CASSLVVHEEKLFF. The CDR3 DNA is TGTGCCAGCAGCTTAGTGGTCCATGAGGAAAAACTGTTTTTT. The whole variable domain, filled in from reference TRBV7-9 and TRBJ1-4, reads DTGVSQNPRHKITKRGQNVTFRCDPISEHNRLYWYRQTLGQGPEFLTYFQNEAQLEKSRLLSDRFSAERPKGSFSTLEIQRTEQGDSAMYLCASSLVVHEEKLFFGSGTQLSVL.

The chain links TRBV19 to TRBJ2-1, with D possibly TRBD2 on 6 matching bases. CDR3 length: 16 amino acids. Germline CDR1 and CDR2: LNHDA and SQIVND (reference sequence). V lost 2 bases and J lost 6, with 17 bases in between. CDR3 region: CASSIIAEPKSNEQFF. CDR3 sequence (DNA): TGTGCCAGTAGTATAATAGCGGAGCCGAAATCCAATGAGCAGTTCTTC. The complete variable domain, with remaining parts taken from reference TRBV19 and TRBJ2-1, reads DGGITQSPKYLFRKEGQNVTLSCEQNLNHDAMYWYRQDPGQGLRLIYYSQIVNDFQKGDIAEGYSVSREKKESFPLTVTSAQKNPTAFYLCASSIIAEPKSNEQFFGPGTRLTVL.

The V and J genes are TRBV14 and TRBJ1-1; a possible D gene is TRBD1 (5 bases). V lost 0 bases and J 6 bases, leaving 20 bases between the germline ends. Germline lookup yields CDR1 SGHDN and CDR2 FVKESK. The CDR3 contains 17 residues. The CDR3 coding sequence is TGTGCCAGCAGCCAAGATTCGGTTTTGGGGGGGTCCTCTGAAGCTTTCTTT. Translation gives CASSQDSVLGGSSEAFF. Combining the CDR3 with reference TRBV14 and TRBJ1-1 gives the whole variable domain EAGVTQFPSHSVIEKGQTVTLRCDPISGHDNLYWYRRVMGKEIKFLLHFVKESKQDESGMPNNRFLAERTGGTYSTLKVQPAELEDSGVYFCASSQDSVLGGSSEAFFGQGTRLTVV.